These 19 T cell receptor beta chains share one sample of origin, sequenced in a study of cytomegalovirus exposure and HLA in healthy donors. The PCR was carried out with 60 Vbeta primers and 13 Jbeta primers. Assay: immunoSEQ multiplex PCR; the TCRdb copy retains only in-frame clones and omits some. This sample yields approximately 110,000 clones, of which 12% to 15% are seen a single time; around 0.86% belongs to the top ten. The sample consisted of PBMCs. The receptors shown here come from a female donor in good health and CMV-seronegative.

J is TRBJ2-3 and V is TRBV30, with 7 bases matching TRBD1. Germline V gives CDR1 GTSNPN, CDR2 SVGIG (reference sequence). V dropped 0 bases and J dropped 0; count of bases not matched to a gene: 3. The CDR3 sequence is 15 residues long. The CDR3 DNA reads TGTGCCTGGAGTGTAGGACAGGCGAGCACAGATACGCAGTATTTT. It encodes CAWSVGQASTDTQYF.

The chain joins TRBV5-4 to TRBJ1-1; D call uncertain. Between the trimmed V and J ends, which lost 2 bases and 1 base, there was a span of 15 bases. CDR1 is SGHNT and CDR2 is YYREEE in the germline V gene (reference sequence). The CDR3 spans 16 residues. The CDR3 sequence: CASSLAPRAGNTEAFF. The CDR3 DNA reads as TGTGCCAGCAGCTTAGCTCCCCGGGCGGGGAACACTGAAGCTTTCTTT.

This sequence joins TRBV9 and TRBJ2-3, with D possibly being TRBD2 (5 bases). The CDR3 is 16 amino acids. V lost 0 bases and J 3 bases, leaving 14 bases between the germline ends. CDR1 is SGDLS and CDR2 is YYNGEE in the germline V gene. CDR3 coding DNA: TGTGCCAGCAGCGTAGGGTTAGCGCTAAGGACAGATACGCAGTATTTT. It yields the protein CASSVGLALRTDTQYF.

The V call is TRBV7-9, the J call TRBJ1-1, with 9 positions matching TRBD1. This CDR3 contains 14 residues. The V gene end was trimmed by 5 bases and the J gene end by 8 bases; junction bases not matched to a gene: 9. Germline V gives CDR1 SEHNR, CDR2 FQNEAQ (reference sequence). CDR3 nucleotides: TGTGCCAGCAGCGCGCCGGGACAGGGTCCCGAAGCTTTCTTT. Amino acids: CASSAPGQGPEAFF.

In this sample, this clone turned up a few times. J is TRBJ2-6 and V is TRBV5-1; unclear D gene. The CDR3 is 19 amino acids. Trimming pared 1 base from V and 1 base from J, leaving 18 bases between. From germline, CDR1 is SGHRS and CDR2 YFSETQ. CDR3 amino acids: CASSLRSRDSLSGANVLTF. In nucleotides, the CDR3 is TGCGCCAGCAGCTTGCGGTCCCGAGATAGTCTGTCTGGGGCCAACGTCCTGACTTTC.

This chain uses TRBV7-2 with TRBJ2-3, with D possibly being TRBD2 (5 bases). Germline assignment: CDR1 SGHTA and CDR2 FQGNSA. Trimming took off 5 bases at V and 5 bases at J, with 11 bases between the two ends. This CDR3 is built from 13 residues. The CDR3 sequence is CASSTDGKDTQYF. The CDR3, as DNA: TGTGCCAGCAGCACTGACGGGAAAGATACGCAGTATTTT.

This clone showed up just a few times. Its ends do not fully match the called genes, so a read error is possible. This chain links TRBV7-7 with TRBJ2-1; 11 bases agree with TRBD2. The CDR3 loop spans 15 amino acids. The germline gives CDR1 SSHAT, CDR2 FNYEAQ (reference sequence). The CDR3: CASSPLAGGQYEQFF. CDR3 bases: TGTGCTAGCAGCCCTTTAGCGGGGGGGCAGTATGAGCAGTTCTTC.

This clone was seen more than once but under ten times. The chain uses TRBV2 and TRBJ2-7, with a possible D match to TRBD1 (6 bases). V shed 2 bases and J shed 1 base, with 15 bases lying between them. Germline CDR1 reads SNHLY; CDR2 reads FYNNEI. The CDR3 consists of 16 residues. Here the CDR3 reads CASSESRRTESYEQYF. The DNA of the CDR3 is TGTGCCAGCAGTGAATCAAGGCGGACAGAGTCCTACGAGCAGTACTTC.

The J gene is TRBJ2-3, the V gene TRBV19, with 7 bases that match TRBD2. With 6 bases clipped from V and 2 bases from J, the junction kept 5 bases outside the gene matches. The length of the CDR3 is 14 residues. From germline, CDR1 is LNHDA and CDR2 SQIVND (reference sequence). CDR3: CASSPQRDTDTQYF. The CDR3 DNA sequence: TGTGCCAGTAGCCCCCAGCGGGACACAGATACGCAGTATTTT. The whole variable domain, filled in from reference TRBV19 and TRBJ2-3, reads DGGITQSPKYLFRKEGQNVTLSCEQNLNHDAMYWYRQDPGQGLRLIYYSQIVNDFQKGDIAEGYSVSREKKESFPLTVTSAQKNPTAFYLCASSPQRDTDTQYFGPGTRLTVL.

This clone has more than one count but fewer than ten. This chain links TRBV30 with TRBJ2-7; perhaps TRBD1 as D (5 bases). Germline V lookup: CDR1 GTSNPN, CDR2 SVGIG (reference sequence). The CDR3 consists of 16 residues. Trimming took off 0 bases at V and 5 bases at J, with 20 bases between the two ends. This CDR3 reads CAWSVGPHRPRHEQYF. CDR3 sequence (DNA): TGTGCCTGGAGTGTTGGCCCCCACAGGCCCAGACACGAGCAGTACTTC.

The genes are TRBV20-1 and TRBJ2-1; D gene ambiguous. The germline CDR1 and CDR2 sequences are DFQATT and SNEGSKA (reference sequence). This CDR3 is built from 11 residues. Between the trimmed V and J ends, which lost 5 bases and 4 bases, there was a span of 6 bases. The CDR3 DNA reads TGCAGTGCTCCTAGTTACAATGAGCAGTTCTTC. Translation gives CSAPSYNEQFF.

This clone was detected a few times. The V gene is TRBV7-9, the J gene TRBJ2-1; 13 positions match TRBD2. This CDR3 contains 15 residues. From germline, CDR1 is SEHNR and CDR2 FQNEAQ (reference sequence). The V segment lost 5 bases and the J segment 6 bases; nucleotides outside the gene matches: 4. CDR3 region: CASSPTSGGANEQFF. CDR3 nucleotide sequence: TGTGCCAGCAGCCCAACTAGCGGGGGGGCCAATGAGCAGTTCTTC.

The chain combines TRBV2 with TRBJ1-1, with 7 bases identical to TRBD1. Germline-derived CDR1 and CDR2 are SNHLY and FYNNEI. The CDR3 is made up of 14 amino acids. With V trimmed by 6 bases and J by 3 bases, 7 bases remained unmatched. For the CDR3, the DNA is TGTGCCAGCAGGGCCCGGACAGGCTACACTGAAGCTTTCTTT. It yields the protein CASRARTGYTEAFF.

The chain links TRBV7-2 to TRBJ2-3; D not resolved. V was pared by 4 bases and J by 6 bases, with 8 bases between. This CDR3 is built from 12 residues. The germline V gene has CDR1 SGHTA and CDR2 FQGNSA. Written as DNA, the CDR3 is TGTGCCAGCAGCTCCAACTACGATACGCAGTATTTT. It encodes CASSSNYDTQYF. Supplemented by reference TRBV7-2 and TRBJ2-3, the full variable domain reads GAGVSQSPSNKVTEKGKDVELRCDPISGHTALYWYRQSLGQGLEFLIYFQGNSAPDKSGLPSDRFSAERTGGSVSTLTIQRTQQEDSAVYLCASSSNYDTQYFGPGTRLTVL.

This clone was seen only a few times. The V and J genes are TRBV2 and TRBJ2-3; 13 nucleotides align to TRBD2. This CDR3 comprises 15 residues. J gave up 3 bases and V 3 bases, and 0 bases lay outside the gene matches. The germline CDR1 and CDR2 sequences are SNHLY and FYNNEI. CDR3 in amino acids: CASSEGLAGTDTQYF. CDR3 nucleotide sequence: TGTGCCAGCAGTGAGGGACTAGCGGGAACAGATACGCAGTATTTT.

In this sample, this clone turned up a few times. The chain is built from TRBV5-6 and TRBJ2-1, with D possibly matching TRBD2 (5 bases). The CDR3 totals 14 residues. Germline assignment: CDR1 SGHDT and CDR2 YYEEEE. Trimming left V 2 bases short and J 3 bases short, with 9 bases between. The chain's CDR3 is CASSFPGNYNEQFF. Written as DNA, the CDR3 is TGTGCCAGCAGCTTTCCCGGGAACTACAATGAGCAGTTCTTC.

The CDR3: CASSTGESSPLHF. CDR3 bases: TGTGCCAGTTCGACAGGGGAAAGTTCACCCCTCCACTTT. The J gene is TRBJ1-6, the V gene TRBV6-5, with 8 bases identical to TRBD1. Looked up from germline, CDR1 is MNHEY and CDR2 is SVGAGI. This CDR3 region has 13 residues. After removal of 9 bases from V and 9 bases from J, the junction contained 7 bases not matched to a gene.

V gene TRBV12-2 combines with J gene TRBJ2-7; TRBD2, the table's D call, lacks a check against the DNA. TRBV12-2 is recorded as a pseudogene. The CDR3 is 20 amino acids. For the CDR3, the DNA is TGTGCAAGTCGCTCGAGGACAGGGGGGGGACTAGCGGGTTTCTCCTACGAGCAGTACTTC. Translation gives CASRSRTGGGLAGFSYEQYF.

This clone was recorded a few times. The rearrangement links TRBV9 to TRBJ2-7, with TRBD1 matching 9 bases. This CDR3 spans 13 amino acids. V trimming: 4 bases; J trimming: 6 bases; junction bases outside the gene matches: 5. The germline gives CDR1 SGDLS, CDR2 YYNGEE. Here the CDR3 DNA reads TGTGCCAGCAGCTGGACAGGGGATCGCGAGCAGTACTTC. Translating gives CASSWTGDREQYF.